The next 8 T cell receptor beta chains were all read from a single sample in a study of cytomegalovirus exposure and HLA in healthy donors. Primers: 60 Vbeta forward and 13 Jbeta reverse. Data came from immunoSEQ multiplex PCR; TCRdb stores just in-frame clones and leaves some out. The table counts roughly 33,000 clones; 3% to 3.5% lies in the top ten. Source material: PBMCs. The receptors were sampled from a woman aged 40 to 49 in good health and CMV-seropositive.

This chain uses TRBV9 with TRBJ1-4, with 9 bases identical to TRBD1. The CDR3 covers 15 residues. CDR1 is SGDLS, CDR2 YYNGEE, per germline. J gave up 10 bases and V 4 bases, and 11 bases lay outside the gene matches. The CDR3 region is CASSPTGGTGGKLFF. The CDR3 DNA reads as TGTGCCAGCAGCCCGACAGGGGGGACTGGGGGAAAACTGTTTTTT.

The chain links TRBV6-6 to TRBJ2-7; 10 bases are a match to TRBD2. The CDR3 has 14 amino acids. The trim removed 5 bases at V and 2 bases at J, leaving 3 bases unmatched. Germline V gives CDR1 MNHNY, CDR2 SVGAGI (reference sequence). The CDR3 reads CASSRAGGPYEQYF. CDR3 DNA sequence: TGTGCCAGCAGTAGAGCGGGAGGGCCCTACGAGCAGTACTTC.

The V call is TRBV29-1, the J call TRBJ2-3; TRBD1 matches at 7 bases. This CDR3 is 12 amino acids long. Germline CDR1 SQVTM, CDR2 ANQGSEA. The V segment lost 3 bases and the J segment 3 bases; nucleotides outside the gene matches: 0. The CDR3 sequence is CSVETGTDTQYF. In DNA, the CDR3 is TGCAGCGTTGAGACAGGGACAGATACGCAGTATTTT.

The V gene is TRBV6-4, the J gene TRBJ2-3; 16 positions match TRBD2. V lost 6 bases to trimming and J lost 3 bases; unmatched junction nucleotides: 6. This CDR3 is built from 17 residues. In germline, CDR1 is MRHNA, CDR2 SNTAGT. The DNA for the CDR3 is TGTGCCAGCAGGGGACTAGCGGGAGGGCCGTGGACAGATACGCAGTATTTT. This gives the protein CASRGLAGGPWTDTQYF.

The rearrangement joins TRBV30 to TRBJ2-1; D gene ambiguous. The CDR3 runs to 14 residues. Trimming took off 3 bases at V and 0 bases at J, with 9 bases between the two ends. CDR1 GTSNPN and CDR2 SVGIG come from the germline V gene (reference sequence). The CDR3 sequence is CAWSGWSSYNEQFF. The CDR3, as DNA: TGTGCCTGGAGCGGCTGGAGCTCCTACAATGAGCAGTTCTTC.

This chain joins TRBV25-1 and TRBJ2-5, with 8 bases lining up with TRBD1. The CDR3 loop spans 14 amino acids. Germline loops: CDR1 MGHDK, CDR2 SYGVNS. The junction had 4 bases not matched to a gene; V was cut back by 3 bases and J by 4 bases. The CDR3 spells CASSEVDRVETQYF. CDR3 bases: TGTGCCAGCAGTGAGGTGGACAGGGTAGAGACCCAGTACTTC. The whole variable domain, filled in from reference TRBV25-1 and TRBJ2-5, reads EADIYQTPRYLVIGTGKKITLECSQTMGHDKMYWYQQDPGMELHLIHYSYGVNSTEKGDLSSESTVSRIRTEHFPLTLESARPSHTSQYLCASSEVDRVETQYFGPGTRLLVL.

J is TRBJ2-5 and V is TRBV7-9; D gene ambiguous. The CDR3 contains 14 residues. CDR1 SEHNR and CDR2 FQNEAQ come from the germline V gene (reference sequence). V was cut by 6 bases and J by 5 bases, with 16 bases left in between. CDR3 loop: CASRAPPSGETQYF. In DNA form, the CDR3 reads TGTGCCAGCAGAGCGCCCCCAAGTGGGGAGACCCAGTACTTC.

J is TRBJ1-1 and V is TRBV4-1; D is undetermined. The CDR3 has 16 residues. Per germline, CDR1 MGHRA and CDR2 YSYEKL. The V end lost 3 bases, the J end lost 2 bases, and 16 bases lay between the germline ends. CDR3 region: CASSHQTGAGNTEAFF. In DNA, the CDR3 is TGCGCCAGCAGCCACCAGACGGGAGCGGGCAACACTGAAGCTTTCTTT.